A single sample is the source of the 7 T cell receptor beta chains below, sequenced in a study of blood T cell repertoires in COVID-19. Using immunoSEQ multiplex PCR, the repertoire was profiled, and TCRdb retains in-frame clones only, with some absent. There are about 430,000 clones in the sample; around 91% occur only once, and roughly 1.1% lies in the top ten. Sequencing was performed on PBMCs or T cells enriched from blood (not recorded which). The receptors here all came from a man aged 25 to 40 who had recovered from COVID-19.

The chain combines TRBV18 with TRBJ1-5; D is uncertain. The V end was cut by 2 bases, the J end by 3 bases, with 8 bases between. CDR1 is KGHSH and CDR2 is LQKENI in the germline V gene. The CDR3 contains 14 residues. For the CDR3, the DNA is TGTGCCAGCTCACCAGGGAGCCCCAATCAGCCCCAGCATTTT. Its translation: CASSPGSPNQPQHF. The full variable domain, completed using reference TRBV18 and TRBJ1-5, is NAGVMQNPRHLVRRRGQEARLRCSPMKGHSHVYWYRQLPEEGLKFMVYLQKENIIDESGMPKERFSAEFPKEGPSILRIQQVVRGDSAAYFCASSPGSPNQPQHFGDGTRLSIL.

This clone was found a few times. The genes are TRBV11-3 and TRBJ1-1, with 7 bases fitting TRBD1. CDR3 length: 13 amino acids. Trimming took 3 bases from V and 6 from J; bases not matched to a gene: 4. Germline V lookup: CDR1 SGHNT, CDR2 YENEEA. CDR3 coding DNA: TGTGCCAGCAGCTTTTTACAGGGGTCTGAAGCTTTCTTT. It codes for CASSFLQGSEAFF. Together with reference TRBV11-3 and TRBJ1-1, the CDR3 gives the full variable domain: EAGVVQSPRYKIIEKKQPVAFWCNPISGHNTLYWYLQNLGQGPELLIRYENEEAVDDSQLPKDRFSAERLKGVDSTLKIQPAELGDSAVYLCASSFLQGSEAFFGQGTRLTVV.

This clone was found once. The CDR3: CASSPSGHYGYTF. As DNA, the CDR3 is TGTGCCAGCAGCCCCTCAGGGCACTATGGCTACACCTTC. The rearrangement links TRBV28 to TRBJ1-2, with D possibly being TRBD1 (5 bases). V was trimmed by 6 bases and J by 3 bases, leaving 11 bases between them. The germline V gene has CDR1 MDHEN and CDR2 SYDVKM. This CDR3 spans 13 amino acids.

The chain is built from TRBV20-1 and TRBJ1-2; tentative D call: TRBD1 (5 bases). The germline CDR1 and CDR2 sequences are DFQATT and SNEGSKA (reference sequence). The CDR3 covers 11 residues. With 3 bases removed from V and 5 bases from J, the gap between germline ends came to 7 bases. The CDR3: CSASPGYGYTF. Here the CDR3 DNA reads TGCAGTGCTAGTCCAGGGTATGGCTACACCTTC.

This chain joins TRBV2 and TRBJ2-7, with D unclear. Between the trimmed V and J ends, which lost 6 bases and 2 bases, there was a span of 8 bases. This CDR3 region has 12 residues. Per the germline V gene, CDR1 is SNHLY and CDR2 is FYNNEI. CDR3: CASSVTAYEQYF. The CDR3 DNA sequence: TGTGCCAGCAGCGTAACAGCCTACGAGCAGTACTTC.

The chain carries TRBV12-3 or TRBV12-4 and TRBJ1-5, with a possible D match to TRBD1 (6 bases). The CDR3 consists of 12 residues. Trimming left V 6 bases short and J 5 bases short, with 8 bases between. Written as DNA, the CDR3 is TGTGCCAGCAGCTACAGGGATCAGCCCCAGCATTTT. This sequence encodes CASSYRDQPQHF.

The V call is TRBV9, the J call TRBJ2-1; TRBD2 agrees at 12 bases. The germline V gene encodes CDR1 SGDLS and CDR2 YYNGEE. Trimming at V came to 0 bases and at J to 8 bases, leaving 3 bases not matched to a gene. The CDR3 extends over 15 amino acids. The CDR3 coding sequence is TGTGCCAGCAGCGTAGGACTAGCGGGAGTGGATGAGCAGTTCTTC. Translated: CASSVGLAGVDEQFF.